The entry below gives a single T cell receptor (beta chain) sequence along with its context. Its cognate antigen is unknown. The CDR3 contains 13 residues. Germline V gene lookup returns CDR1 MRHNA and CDR2 SNTAGT. The ends were cut back, 6 bases at V and 8 bases at J, with 16 bases in the middle. The data were obtained in a study of cytomegalovirus exposure and HLA in healthy donors. Findings of the study overall: Later analysis associated a missense DCLRE1C variant with TCR beta V- and J-gene trimming.

The CMV serostatus of this donor was not recorded. The PCR ran on 60 Vbeta and 13 Jbeta primers. Authors' data handling: A follow-up analysis tallied about 80 million unique TCR beta chains, approximately 10 million shared. Data came from immunoSEQ multiplex PCR; TCRdb stores just in-frame clones and leaves some out. D and trimming were read from the DNA, whereas the V and J calls and clone size are those reported in that table. The sample contains some 120,000 clones, over 60% of which appear only once. The gene calls are TRBV6-4 and TRBJ1-2; no clear D. What was sequenced was PBMCs. This TCR was recovered from a human donor in good health. The CDR3 sequence: CASRTGNSVGYTF. Here the CDR3 DNA reads TGTGCCAGCAGGACCGGGAACTCGGTGGGCTACACCTTC.